Each of the 30 T cell receptor beta chains below was sequenced from the same sample in a study of blood T cells in healthy people across ages. A sample-barcoded 5' primer and a J-beta primer mix were used in a second PCR of roughly 6 to 12 cycles. TCRdb passed the 5' RACE reads through MiXCR, listing each CDR3 protein once. The sample consists of roughly 1.5 million distinct CDR3 sequences, around 40% of them appearing once. Sequenced input: blood. The origin of the receptors is a woman younger than 35 in good health.

This clonotype was detected ten times or more. This chain links TRBV9 with TRBJ2-7; 9 bases map to TRBD1. Germline-derived CDR1 and CDR2 are SGDLS and YYNGEE. The CDR3 is 14 residues long. Trimming at V came to 4 bases and at J to 4 bases, leaving 6 bases not matched to a gene. DNA for the CDR3: TGTGCCAGCAGCTCGGGACAGGGCGGATACGAGCAGTACTTC. Residues: CASSSGQGGYEQYF.

This clonotype turned up a few times. This chain joins TRBV7-9 and TRBJ2-7, with TRBD1 matching 7 bases. The DNA end is more similar to TRBJ2-5, so the J call may be wrong. Germline V CDR1 and CDR2: SEHNR, FQNEAQ (reference sequence). The CDR3 sequence is 15 residues long. The CDR3, as DNA: TGTGCCAGCAGCTCCACGGGCTCCAGGGGGGAGACCCAGTACTTC. It yields the protein CASSSTGSRGETQYF.

This clonotype was picked up a small number of times. The gene calls are TRBV7-2 and TRBJ1-4, with 10 bases that match TRBD1. Germline V lookup: CDR1 SGHTA, CDR2 FQGNSA. There are 15 residues in the CDR3. Trimming at V came to 3 bases and at J to 9 bases, leaving 7 bases not matched to a gene. The CDR3 region has the DNA TGTGCCAGCAGCTTGTACGGGACAGGGGCGAAAAAACTGTTTTTT. This sequence encodes CASSLYGTGAKKLFF.

The V and J genes are TRBV9 and TRBJ1-2; maybe TRBD1 (6 bases). Deletions cut 3 bases from V and 4 bases from J, with 16 bases between. Germline assignment: CDR1 SGDLS and CDR2 YYNGEE. CDR3 length: 15 amino acids. CDR3 sequence (DNA): TGTGCCAGCAGCGCCCAGACAGGCCCGATCTATGGCTACACCTTC. It is translated as CASSAQTGPIYGYTF. Complete variable domain (other parts from reference TRBV9 and TRBJ1-2): DSGVTQTPKHLITATGQRVTLRCSPRSGDLSVYWYQQSLDQGLQFLIQYYNGEERAKGNILERFSAQQFPDLHSELNLSSLELGDSALYFCASSAQTGPIYGYTFGSGTRLTVV.

The chain uses TRBV6-5 and TRBJ1-6; no reliable D call. Trimming stripped 0 bases from V and 2 bases from J, with 11 bases between. The germline CDR1 and CDR2 sequences are MNHEY and SVGAGI. This CDR3 comprises 17 residues. The CDR3 sequence is CASSYSRPSTYNSPLHF. CDR3 nucleotide sequence: TGTGCCAGCAGTTACTCGCGGCCGTCCACCTATAATTCACCCCTCCACTTT.

This clonotype has a handful of counts. The chain has TRBV28 and TRBJ2-4, with 7 bases matching TRBD1. TRBJ2-7 explains the end of the DNA better; the J call may be wrong. CDR1 is MDHEN, CDR2 SYDVKM, per germline. CDR3 length: 14 amino acids. The CDR3 DNA is TGTGCCAGCAGTAATCCCGGGACAGATTACGAGCAGTACTTC. Encoded protein: CASSNPGTDYEQYF.

This clonotype was seen ten or more times. This sequence joins TRBV5-1 and TRBJ2-7, with 7 bases identical to TRBD2. V gave up 3 bases and J gave up 0 bases; unmatched junction bases: 0. Germline CDR1 is SGHRS and CDR2 is YFSETQ. The CDR3 runs 13 residues. CDR3 region: CASSWTSSYEQYF. CDR3 bases: TGCGCCAGCAGCTGGACTAGCTCCTACGAGCAGTACTTC.

The rearrangement joins TRBV27 to TRBJ2-1; 11 positions match TRBD2. The CDR3 runs 16 residues. Looked up from germline, CDR1 is MNHEY and CDR2 is SMNVEV (reference sequence). Unmatched junction bases numbered 8, after V lost 5 bases and J lost 5 bases. The CDR3 DNA is TGTGCCAGCAGTCCACTGGGACTAGCGGCAGACAATGAGCAGTTCTTC. Translated: CASSPLGLAADNEQFF.

CDR3 amino acids: CASGDRGTYEQYF. CDR3 nucleotide sequence: TGTGCCAGTGGGGACAGAGGAACCTACGAGCAGTACTTC. The chain carries TRBV25-1 and TRBJ2-7; 7 nucleotides align to TRBD1. V lost 9 bases to trimming and J lost 2 bases; unmatched junction nucleotides: 7. Germline CDR1 is MGHDK and CDR2 is SYGVNS. The length of the CDR3 is 13 residues.

The genes are TRBV19 and TRBJ2-7; perhaps TRBD2 as D (6 bases). CDR1 is LNHDA and CDR2 is SQIVND in the germline V gene (reference sequence). Trimming left V 6 bases short and J 0 bases short, with 15 bases between. The CDR3 has 15 residues. For the CDR3, the DNA is TGTGCCAGTAGACGAGGCGGAGGGGCCTCCTACGAGCAGTACTTC. Translated: CASRRGGGASYEQYF.

The chain joins TRBV29-1 to TRBJ1-4; weak D call: TRBD1 (5 bases). Germline V gene lookup returns CDR1 SQVTM and CDR2 ANQGSEA. Trimming left V 1 base short and J 8 bases short, with 11 bases between. This CDR3 has 13 residues. The CDR3 spells CSVEGGVQEKLFF. The DNA of the CDR3 is TGCAGCGTTGAAGGGGGCGTACAGGAAAAACTGTTTTTT.

This clonotype appeared a few times. This chain connects TRBV27 to TRBJ2-3; D perhaps matches TRBD2 (7 bases). Trimming removed 3 bases at V and 0 bases at J, with 13 bases between. The CDR3 has 16 amino acids. Germline CDR1 MNHEY, CDR2 SMNVEV (reference sequence). CDR3 loop: CASSFVPGGSTDTQYF. The CDR3 nucleotides read TGTGCCAGCAGTTTCGTACCGGGGGGCAGCACAGATACGCAGTATTTT.

This chain links TRBV29-1 with TRBJ2-4, with D perhaps TRBD2 (5 bases). The end of the DNA aligns better with TRBJ2-7, so the J call may be wrong. This CDR3 region has 10 residues. Germline V lookup: CDR1 SQVTM, CDR2 ANQGSEA. CDR3: CSVGGSEQYF. For the CDR3, the DNA is TGCAGCGTTGGAGGGAGCGAGCAGTACTTC.

The CDR3 spells CASSSDPHHLGLQETQYF. The DNA for the CDR3 is TGTGCCAGCAGCTCGGACCCCCATCATCTCGGACTCCAAGAGACCCAGTACTTC. The chain couples TRBV5-4 to TRBJ2-5; tentative D call: TRBD2 (5 bases). Trimming cost V 3 bases and J 1 base, with 22 bases left between them. CDR1 is SGHNT and CDR2 is YYREEE in the germline V gene (reference sequence). The CDR3 has 18 residues.

This chain connects TRBV12-3 or TRBV12-4 to TRBJ2-7; D call uncertain. This CDR3 has 15 amino acids. With 3 bases removed from V and 0 bases from J, the gap between germline ends came to 12 bases. CDR3 protein: CASSFSEQGSYEQYF. CDR3 in DNA: TGTGCCAGCAGTTTCTCTGAACAAGGCTCCTACGAGCAGTACTTC.

This chain joins TRBV15 and TRBJ1-5; D is unclear. This CDR3 contains 12 residues. Trimming cost V 3 bases and J 9 bases, with 9 bases left between them. CDR1 is LNHNV, CDR2 YYDKDF, per germline (reference sequence). The CDR3 DNA sequence: TGTGCCACCAGCAGCCATGGCGGGCCCCAGCATTTT. Translating gives CATSSHGGPQHF.

V is TRBV7-8 and J is TRBJ1-1; D might be TRBD1 (5 bases). In germline, CDR1 is SGHVS, CDR2 FQNEAQ. This CDR3 region has 15 residues. Trimming took off 5 bases at V and 0 bases at J, with 13 bases between the two ends. The CDR3 sequence is CASSKDILLNTEAFF. CDR3 nucleotides: TGTGCCAGCAGCAAGGACATACTCTTGAACACTGAAGCTTTCTTT.

The chain has TRBV4-3 and TRBJ2-5, with D unresolved. The CDR3 loop spans 16 amino acids. Germline V gene lookup returns CDR1 LGHNA and CDR2 YSLEER. With 1 base removed from V and 11 bases from J, the gap between germline ends came to 23 bases. The CDR3 DNA follows: TGCGCCAGCAGCCAAGGAGCTAGTGCCTCCTACAATGAGCAGTACTTC. Its translation is CASSQGASASYNEQYF.

The genes are TRBV7-9 and TRBJ2-1; weak D call: TRBD2 (5 bases). The germline V gene encodes CDR1 SEHNR and CDR2 FQNEAQ (reference sequence). The CDR3 contains 13 residues. V lost 1 base, J lost 6 bases, and 7 bases lay in between. In DNA form, the CDR3 reads TGTGCCAGCAGCTTAGTAGCGCGCAATGAGCAGTTCTTC. It translates to CASSLVARNEQFF.

This chain uses TRBV9 with TRBJ2-1; TRBD2 agrees at 11 bases. The germline V gene has CDR1 SGDLS and CDR2 YYNGEE. The CDR3 runs 14 residues. The V and J ends lost 2 bases and 10 bases, in that order; junction bases with no gene match: 5. In nucleotides, the CDR3 is TGTGCCAGCAGCGTTAGCGGGGGGGCGGGGGAGCAGTTCTTC. It yields the protein CASSVSGGAGEQFF.

The V gene is TRBV20-1, the J gene TRBJ1-6; unclear D gene. Per the germline V gene, CDR1 is DFQATT and CDR2 is SNEGSKA (reference sequence). V dropped 2 bases and J dropped 4 bases, with 15 bases sitting between them. The CDR3 runs to 16 residues. The CDR3 DNA reads TGCAGTGCTAGAATGGACGCGGCCTTTTATAATTCACCCCTCCACTTT. It codes for CSARMDAAFYNSPLHF.

V gene TRBV7-9 combines with J gene TRBJ2-3; D may match TRBD1 or TRBD2 (5 bases each). This CDR3 is built from 15 residues. Deletions cut 5 bases from V and 2 bases from J, with 14 bases between. Per germline, CDR1 SEHNR and CDR2 FQNEAQ (reference sequence). The CDR3 loop is CASSQRDLPTDTQYF. In DNA form, the CDR3 reads TGTGCCAGCAGCCAACGGGACCTCCCCACAGATACGCAGTATTTT.

V is TRBV28 and J is TRBJ2-5; possible D gene TRBD2, 6 bases. The CDR3 has 15 residues. V was pared by 5 bases and J by 11 bases, with 24 bases between. CDR1 and CDR2 from the germline V gene are MDHEN and SYDVKM. The CDR3 region has the DNA TGTGCCAGCAGTCCGACTAGTCTCTCCTACAATGAGCAGTACTTC. It encodes CASSPTSLSYNEQYF.

The table lists this clonotype with a few counts. The chain uses TRBV6-2 or TRBV6-3 and TRBJ1-1, with D perhaps TRBD1 (6 bases). Germline V CDR1 and CDR2: MNHEY, SVGEGT. CDR3 length: 14 amino acids. Trimming took off 6 bases at V and 0 bases at J, with 11 bases between the two ends. CDR3 sequence reads: CASRTGGMNTEAFF. CDR3 bases: TGTGCCAGCAGGACAGGAGGCATGAACACTGAAGCTTTCTTT.

With respect to this clonotype: Compared with germline, one end of the junction differs, possibly owing to a read error. V gene TRBV7-2 combines with J gene TRBJ2-3; 11 nucleotides line up with TRBD2. From germline, CDR1 is SGHTA and CDR2 FQGNSA. This CDR3 has 15 amino acids. This CDR3 is CASSLSGGAADTQYF. The CDR3, as DNA: TGCGCCAGCAGCCTTAGCGGGGGGGCCGCAGATACGCAGTATTTT.

This clonotype has a handful of counts. The chain carries TRBV27 and TRBJ1-2; unclear D gene. Per the germline V gene, CDR1 is MNHEY and CDR2 is SMNVEV (reference sequence). This CDR3 spans 13 amino acids. Trimming shortened V by 2 bases and J by 4 bases, and 8 bases separated the two germline ends. CDR3: CASSLGFGYGYTF. The CDR3 region has the DNA TGTGCCAGCAGTTTAGGGTTCGGCTATGGCTACACCTTC.

The chain is built from TRBV4-3 and TRBJ2-3, with 7 bases matching TRBD2. CDR3 size: 18 residues. Losses at the gene ends were 3 bases for V and 1 base for J; bases not matched to a gene: 13. CDR1 LGHNA and CDR2 YSLEER come from the germline V gene. The CDR3 nucleotides read TGCGCCAGCAGCCAGCACGTATCGGGAGGCATACGCACAGATACGCAGTATTTT. This gives the protein CASSQHVSGGIRTDTQYF.

This clonotype was seen a handful of times. V gene TRBV2 combines with J gene TRBJ2-5; no clear D gene. Trimming cost V 10 bases and J 5 bases, with 11 bases left between them. This CDR3 has 11 amino acids. CDR1 SNHLY and CDR2 FYNNEI come from the germline V gene. In nucleotides, the CDR3 is TGTGCCACCTATGATGAGGAGACCCAGTACTTC. Its protein is CATYDEETQYF.

J is TRBJ2-1 and V is TRBV21-1; the D call of TRBD1 is as the table states it, not checked on the DNA. TRBV21-1 is labeled a pseudogene. CDR3 length: 17 amino acids. CDR3 sequence reads: CASSPDTPGKGGNEQFF. Written as DNA, the CDR3 is TGTGCCAGCAGCCCAGACACACCGGGAAAGGGAGGGAATGAGCAGTTCTTC.

The chain is built from TRBV11-1 and TRBJ1-1, with no clear D. This CDR3 has 13 amino acids. The germline CDR1 and CDR2 sequences are SGHAT and FQDESV (reference sequence). Trimming cost V 5 bases and J 5 bases, with 12 bases left between them. The CDR3 loop reads CASSLPTVTEAFF. The CDR3 coding sequence is TGTGCCAGCAGCCTACCGACTGTTACTGAAGCTTTCTTT. Filled out from reference TRBV11-1 and TRBJ1-1, the complete variable domain reads EAEVAQSPRYKITEKSQAVAFWCDPISGHATLYWYRQILGQGPELLVQFQDESVVDDSQLPKDRFSAERLKGVDSTLKIQPAELGDSAMYLCASSLPTVTEAFFGQGTRLTVV.